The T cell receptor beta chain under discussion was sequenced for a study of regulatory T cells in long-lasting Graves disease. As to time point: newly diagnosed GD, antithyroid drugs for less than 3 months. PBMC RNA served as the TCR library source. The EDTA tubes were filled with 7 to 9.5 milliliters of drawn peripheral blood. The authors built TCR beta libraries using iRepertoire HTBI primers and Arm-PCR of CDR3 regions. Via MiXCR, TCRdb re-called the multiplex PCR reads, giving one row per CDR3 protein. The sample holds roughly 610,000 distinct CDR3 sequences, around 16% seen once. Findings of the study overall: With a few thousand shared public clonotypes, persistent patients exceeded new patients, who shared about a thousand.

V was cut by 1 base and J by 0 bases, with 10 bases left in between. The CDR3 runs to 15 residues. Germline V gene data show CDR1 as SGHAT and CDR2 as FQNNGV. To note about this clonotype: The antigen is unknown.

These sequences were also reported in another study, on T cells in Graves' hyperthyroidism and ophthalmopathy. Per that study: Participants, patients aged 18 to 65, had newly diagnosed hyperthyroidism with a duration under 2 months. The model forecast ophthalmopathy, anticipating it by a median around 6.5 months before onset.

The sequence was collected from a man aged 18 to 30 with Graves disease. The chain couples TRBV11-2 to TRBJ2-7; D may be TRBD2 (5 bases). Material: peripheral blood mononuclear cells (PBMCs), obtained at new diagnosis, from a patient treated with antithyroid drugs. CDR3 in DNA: TGTGCCAGCAGCTTAGTAGCGCGCACCTCCTACGAGCAGTACTTC. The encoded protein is CASSLVARTSYEQYF.